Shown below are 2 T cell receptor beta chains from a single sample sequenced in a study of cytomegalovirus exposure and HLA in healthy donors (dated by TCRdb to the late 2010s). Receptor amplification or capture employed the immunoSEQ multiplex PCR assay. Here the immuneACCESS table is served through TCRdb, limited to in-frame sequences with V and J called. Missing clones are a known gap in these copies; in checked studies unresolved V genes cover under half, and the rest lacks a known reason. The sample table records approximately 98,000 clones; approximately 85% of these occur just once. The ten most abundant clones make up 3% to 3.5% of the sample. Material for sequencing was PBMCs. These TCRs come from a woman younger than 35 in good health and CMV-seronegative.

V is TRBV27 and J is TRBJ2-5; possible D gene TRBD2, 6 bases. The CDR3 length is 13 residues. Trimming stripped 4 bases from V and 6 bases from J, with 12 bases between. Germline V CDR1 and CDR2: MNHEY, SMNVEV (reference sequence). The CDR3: CASSSRGSQTQYF. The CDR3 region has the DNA TGTGCCAGCAGTTCCCGGGGGTCGCAGACCCAGTACTTC.

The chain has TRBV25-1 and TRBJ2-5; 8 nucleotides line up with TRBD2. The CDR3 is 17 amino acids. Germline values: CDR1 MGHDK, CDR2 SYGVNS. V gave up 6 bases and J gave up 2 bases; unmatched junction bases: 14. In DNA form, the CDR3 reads TGTGCCAGCAGCGCCGGGGGGGCTATAGTCACACAAGAGACCCAGTACTTC. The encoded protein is CASSAGGAIVTQETQYF.